The T cell receptor (beta chain) under discussion was sequenced for a study of CD8 T cells in ankylosing spondylitis. Unmatched junction bases numbered 1, after V lost 0 bases and J lost 3 bases. The CDR3 consists of 16 residues. Germline CDR1 and CDR2: LGHNA and YNFKEQ. Comments on this clonotype: Its cognate antigen is unknown.

Study outcomes and limitations: Matched ankylosing spondylitis synovial fluid reportedly contained a significantly enriched population of disease-linked clones. Several highly homologous variants made up a TCR beta motif, and this motif appeared characteristic of ankylosing spondylitis blood. Existing reports had already noted some motif variants in reactive arthritis synovial fluid and blood.

TCRdb passed the 5' RACE reads through MiXCR, listing each CDR3 protein once. The repertoire includes about 750,000 distinct CDR3 sequences, around 20% of them detected once, and around 19% sits in the top ten. This receptor was identified in a male donor with ankylosing spondylitis. The V and J genes are TRBV4-2 and TRBJ1-4, with 10 bases that match TRBD1. The material sequenced was blood, either unsorted or a sorted T cell fraction (not recorded which). This CDR3 is CASSQDGQGANEKLFF. CDR3 sequence (DNA): TGTGCCAGCAGCCAAGACGGACAGGGGGCTAATGAAAAACTGTTTTTT.